Each of the 30 T cell receptor beta chains below was sequenced from the same sample in a study of T cells after somatic rescue of genetic block. Clones were sequenced by immunoSEQ multiplex PCR, and TCRdb holds only the in-frame ones, with some missing. The data show roughly 120,000 clones, just over 90% seen once. Sequencing was carried out using peripheral blood mononuclear cells (PBMCs). These TCRs come from a woman between 18 and 29 years old.

This chain joins TRBV28 and TRBJ1-1, with D perhaps TRBD1 (5 bases). The germline CDR1 and CDR2 sequences are MDHEN and SYDVKM. V dropped 3 bases and J dropped 1 base, with 6 bases sitting between them. The CDR3 spans 13 residues. The CDR3 region is CASSFTGNTEAFF. The CDR3 region has the DNA TGTGCCAGCAGTTTTACAGGGAACACTGAAGCTTTCTTT.

Here the CDR3 DNA reads TGTGCCAGCTCACCAAGCGGGCGGAGTTCCTACAATGAGCAGTTCTTC. It translates to CASSPSGRSSYNEQFF. The rearrangement links TRBV18 to TRBJ2-1; possible D gene TRBD2, 6 bases. In germline, CDR1 is KGHSH, CDR2 LQKENI. This CDR3 contains 16 residues. V lost 2 bases and J lost 1, with 12 bases in between.

The rearrangement uses TRBV7-3 and TRBJ2-6, with TRBD1 matching 7 bases. The CDR3 is 18 amino acids. V was pared by 4 bases and J by 0 bases, with 9 bases of the junction left unmatched. Per the germline V gene, CDR1 is SGHTA and CDR2 is FQGTGA. CDR3 in DNA: TGTGCCAGCAGCTCCTCAAACAGGGGTAGCTCTGGGGCCAACGTCCTGACTTTC. Its translation is CASSSSNRGSSGANVLTF. Drawing the rest from reference TRBV7-3 and TRBJ2-6, the complete variable domain is GAGVSQTPSNKVTEKGKYVELRCDPISGHTALYWYRQSLGQGPEFLIYFQGTGAADDSGLPNDRFFAVRPEGSVSTLKIQRTERGDSAVYLCASSSSNRGSSGANVLTFGAGSRLTVL.

This clone was detected only a few times. The chain joins TRBV5-1 to TRBJ1-1; 8 nucleotides match TRBD1. Losses at the gene ends were 0 bases for V and 4 bases for J; bases not matched to a gene: 8. Germline CDR1 reads SGHRS; CDR2 reads YFSETQ. The CDR3 is made up of 16 amino acids. The CDR3 reads CASSLGTGSGSTEAFF. The CDR3 coding sequence is TGCGCCAGCAGCTTGGGGACAGGGTCCGGTAGCACTGAAGCTTTCTTT.

This clone was picked up a small number of times. This chain joins TRBV9 and TRBJ1-5; D is uncertain. The length of the CDR3 is 14 residues. Germline V gene sequence: CDR1 SGDLS, CDR2 YYNGEE. The V gene lost 0 bases and the J gene lost 0 bases, with 4 bases spanning the gap. Here the CDR3 reads CASSVGLSNQPQHF. DNA for the CDR3: TGTGCCAGCAGCGTAGGACTTAGCAATCAGCCCCAGCATTTT. Using reference TRBV9 and TRBJ1-5 for the parts outside the CDR3, the full variable domain is DSGVTQTPKHLITATGQRVTLRCSPRSGDLSVYWYQQSLDQGLQFLIQYYNGEERAKGNILERFSAQQFPDLHSELNLSSLELGDSALYFCASSVGLSNQPQHFGDGTRLSIL.

This chain connects TRBV5-1 to TRBJ2-1, with 8 bases fitting TRBD2. This CDR3 comprises 15 residues. J lost 6 bases, V lost 6 bases, and 11 bases had no gene match. Germline V gives CDR1 SGHRS, CDR2 YFSETQ. The CDR3 DNA reads as TGCGCCAGCACCCTGGGGGCCGGGACTAGCAATGAGCAGTTCTTC. Protein sequence: CASTLGAGTSNEQFF.

The V gene is TRBV6-1, the J gene TRBJ2-7; 7 positions match TRBD1. Per germline, CDR1 MNHNS and CDR2 SASEGT. The CDR3 loop spans 15 amino acids. V shed 3 bases, J shed 1 base, and the junction held 6 bases outside the gene matches. CDR3 loop: CASSEIQGLSYEQYF. Here the CDR3 DNA reads TGTGCCAGCAGTGAGATACAGGGGCTTTCCTACGAGCAGTACTTC.

The chain employs TRBV30 and TRBJ1-1, with TRBD1 as a possible D gene (5 bases). V lost 5 bases and J lost 4, with 14 bases in between. The V gene's germline CDR1 is GTSNPN and CDR2 SVGIG (reference sequence). CDR3 size: 13 residues. The CDR3 here is CAWSRARTTEAFF. The CDR3 DNA is TGTGCCTGGTCCAGGGCACGGACCACTGAAGCTTTCTTT.

V usage is TRBV5-4 and J usage is TRBJ2-2, with 13 positions matching TRBD2. The germline gives CDR1 SGHNT, CDR2 YYREEE (reference sequence). V lost 3 bases to trimming and J lost 7 bases; unmatched junction nucleotides: 9. This CDR3 is 17 amino acids long. CDR3 amino acids: CASSSSTSGGMRGELFF. CDR3 in DNA: TGTGCCAGCAGCTCTTCGACTAGCGGGGGGATGCGCGGGGAGCTGTTTTTT.

The chain carries TRBV4-2 and TRBJ2-1, with 8 bases identical to TRBD2. The CDR3 covers 19 residues. Germline V gene data show CDR1 as LGHNA and CDR2 as YNFKEQ. Losses at the gene ends were 0 bases for V and 3 bases for J; bases not matched to a gene: 13. The CDR3 nucleotides are TGTGCCAGCAGCCAAGAGGGGGCCAGAGCGGGGGAGGTCTACAATGAGCAGTTCTTC. It specifies CASSQEGARAGEVYNEQFF.

This clone appeared once. The genes are TRBV28 and TRBJ1-5, with a tentative D call TRBD1 (6 bases). This CDR3 comprises 14 residues. Trimming stripped 6 bases from V and 11 bases from J, with 20 bases between. The germline CDR1 and CDR2 sequences are MDHEN and SYDVKM. CDR3 bases: TGTGCCAGCAGCGCCGGGGGGGGGCCCCCTGCCCAGCATTTT. Its protein is CASSAGGGPPAQHF. Filled out from reference TRBV28 and TRBJ1-5, the complete variable domain reads DVKVTQSSRYLVKRTGEKVFLECVQDMDHENMFWYRQDPGLGLRLIYFSYDVKMKEKGDIPEGYSVSREKKERFSLILESASTNQTSMYLCASSAGGGPPAQHFGDGTRLSIL.

The V call is TRBV6-1, the J call TRBJ1-4; 7 positions match TRBD1. The CDR3 is 15 amino acids. From germline, CDR1 is MNHNS and CDR2 SASEGT. J was trimmed by 8 bases and V by 4 bases; bases with no gene match: 10. In DNA form, the CDR3 reads TGTGCCAGCAGTGTCACCGGGACAGCCAGCGAAAAACTGTTTTTT. The encoded protein is CASSVTGTASEKLFF.

V gene TRBV4-3 combines with J gene TRBJ1-1; D may be TRBD1 (6 bases). This CDR3 comprises 17 residues. The germline V gene encodes CDR1 LGHNA and CDR2 YSLEER. V was shortened by 3 bases and J by 6 bases, with 23 bases between the two germline ends. CDR3 DNA: TGCGCCAGCAGCCAGGGCAGGGGATACGTTAGTGGCGCTGAAGCTTTCTTT. Translating it yields CASSQGRGYVSGAEAFF.

V and J are TRBV4-1 and TRBJ1-5; D possibly corresponds to TRBD1 (5 bases). The CDR3 spans 14 residues. Germline-derived CDR1 and CDR2 are MGHRA and YSYEKL. Trimming removed 3 bases at V and 7 bases at J, with 13 bases between. This CDR3 reads CASSHQGLGQPQHF. The DNA for the CDR3 is TGCGCCAGCAGCCATCAGGGTTTAGGGCAGCCCCAGCATTTT.

This chain joins TRBV19 and TRBJ2-3; D is unclear. The CDR3 length is 12 residues. In germline, CDR1 is LNHDA, CDR2 SQIVND (reference sequence). V shed 6 bases and J shed 6 bases, with 10 bases lying between them. CDR3 loop: CASRRARDTQYF. CDR3 nucleotide sequence: TGTGCCAGTAGACGAGCCCGGGATACGCAGTATTTT.

The chain links TRBV19 to TRBJ2-1; possibly TRBD2 for D (6 bases). Germline V gene lookup returns CDR1 LNHDA and CDR2 SQIVND (reference sequence). This CDR3 has 16 residues. V dropped 4 bases and J dropped 5 bases, with 18 bases sitting between them. Here the CDR3 DNA reads TGTGCCAGTAGTAGCATAGGGACTCCACCTGACAATGAGCAGTTCTTC. This translates into CASSSIGTPPDNEQFF.

The V gene is TRBV30, the J gene TRBJ1-5; D is undetermined. The germline V gene encodes CDR1 GTSNPN and CDR2 SVGIG (reference sequence). This CDR3 is 14 amino acids long. Between the trimmed V and J ends, which lost 4 bases and 2 bases, there was a span of 12 bases. CDR3 in DNA: TGTGCCTGGACCCCCCCTTTGGGCAATCAGCCCCAGCATTTT. Its translation is CAWTPPLGNQPQHF.

This chain connects TRBV2 to TRBJ2-5; a weak D match, TRBD2 (5 bases). The germline V gene encodes CDR1 SNHLY and CDR2 FYNNEI. The CDR3 contains 15 residues. The ends were cut back, 7 bases at V and 1 base at J, with 16 bases in the middle. The CDR3: CASKGRAGRQETQYF. DNA of the CDR3: TGTGCCAGCAAGGGTAGGGCGGGTCGCCAAGAGACCCAGTACTTC.

The gene calls are TRBV30 and TRBJ2-5; D ambiguous. Trimming took 0 bases from V and 5 from J, leaving 7 bases between them. The CDR3 contains 12 residues. Germline values: CDR1 GTSNPN, CDR2 SVGIG (reference sequence). CDR3 DNA: TGTGCCTGGAGTGTACGGCGGGAGACCCAGTACTTC. Translated, it gives CAWSVRRETQYF.

This clone was detected only a few times. The CDR3 spells CASKLPGGHNEQFF. CDR3 nucleotides: TGTGCCAGCAAATTGCCAGGGGGTCACAATGAGCAGTTCTTC. This sequence joins TRBV28 and TRBJ2-1; 7 nucleotides agree with TRBD1. The V and J ends lost 7 bases and 5 bases, in that order; junction bases with no gene match: 8. Germline CDR1 MDHEN, CDR2 SYDVKM. This CDR3 has 14 residues.

This chain uses TRBV30 with TRBJ1-3, with D hard to call. V shed 6 bases and J shed 0 bases, with 9 bases lying between them. This CDR3 has 13 residues. Per germline, CDR1 GTSNPN and CDR2 SVGIG (reference sequence). The CDR3: CACPLSSGNTIYF. The CDR3 coding sequence is TGTGCCTGCCCGCTGAGCTCTGGAAACACCATATATTTT.

The rearrangement joins TRBV27 to TRBJ2-7; 8 nucleotides match TRBD2. The germline gives CDR1 MNHEY, CDR2 SMNVEV (reference sequence). After removal of 5 bases from V and 1 base from J, the junction contained 7 bases not matched to a gene. The CDR3 sequence is 15 residues long. The CDR3 sequence: CASSLRGGPSYEQYF. The CDR3 region has the DNA TGTGCCAGCAGTCTCCGGGGGGGCCCGTCCTACGAGCAGTACTTC.

This chain connects TRBV6-5 to TRBJ2-7; D may correspond to TRBD1 or TRBD2 (5 bases each). V was pared by 4 bases and J by 7 bases, with 14 bases between. Germline assignment: CDR1 MNHEY and CDR2 SVGAGI. The CDR3 has 13 residues. CDR3 amino acids: CASSSGTREEQYF. The CDR3 coding sequence is TGTGCCAGCAGTTCCGGGACCCGAGAGGAGCAGTACTTC.

The chain is built from TRBV7-2 and TRBJ2-3; D is uncertain. CDR1 is SGHTA and CDR2 is FQGNSA in the germline V gene. The CDR3 has 13 residues. The V gene lost 1 base and the J gene lost 6 bases, with 8 bases spanning the gap. The DNA of the CDR3 is TGTGCCAGCAGCTTAGGATTAAGGGATACGCAGTATTTT. Amino acid sequence: CASSLGLRDTQYF.

The chain carries TRBV4-1 and TRBJ1-4; 7 bases line up with TRBD1. V shed 5 bases, J shed 3 bases, and the junction held 9 bases outside the gene matches. This CDR3 comprises 16 residues. Germline values: CDR1 MGHRA, CDR2 YSYEKL. In DNA form, the CDR3 reads TGCGCCAGCAGCAGAGAAGCAGGGACAGCTAATGAAAAACTGTTTTTT. It translates to CASSREAGTANEKLFF.

The chain has TRBV5-5 and TRBJ1-1, with D possibly being TRBD1 (6 bases). The germline V and J ends were trimmed by 0 bases and 3 bases, with 15 bases remaining between them. The CDR3 length is 16 residues. Germline loops: CDR1 SGHKS, CDR2 YYEKEE (reference sequence). The CDR3 coding sequence is TGTGCCAGCAGCTTGGGGGTACAGGGTTGGTACACTGAAGCTTTCTTT. It yields the protein CASSLGVQGWYTEAFF.

This chain uses TRBV7-2 with TRBJ1-1; 7 nucleotides line up with TRBD1. The ends lost 5 bases at V and 8 bases at J; junction bases unmatched: 14. The CDR3 covers 15 residues. From germline, CDR1 is SGHTA and CDR2 FQGNSA. Here the CDR3 reads CASSKQGTALVEAFF. The CDR3 coding sequence is TGTGCCAGCAGCAAGCAGGGGACAGCCCTCGTCGAAGCTTTCTTT.

This chain uses TRBV15 with TRBJ1-5; TRBD1 is a possible D gene (5 bases). Germline V gene sequence: CDR1 LNHNV, CDR2 YYDKDF (reference sequence). This CDR3 region has 16 residues. V lost 1 base and J lost 6, with 16 bases in between. The CDR3 sequence is CATSRVGAGQFQPQHF. For the CDR3, the DNA is TGTGCCACCAGCAGAGTCGGGGCAGGGCAATTTCAGCCCCAGCATTTT.

The chain links TRBV28 to TRBJ2-6; no definite D call. The CDR3 loop spans 15 amino acids. Trimming took off 4 bases at V and 3 bases at J, with 10 bases between the two ends. Germline V gene sequence: CDR1 MDHEN, CDR2 SYDVKM. The CDR3 bases are TGTGCCAGCAGTTCGATAACTTTTGGGGCCAACGTCCTGACTTTC. Residues: CASSSITFGANVLTF.

This clone was counted a few times. The chain has TRBV29-1 and TRBJ2-3, with D maybe TRBD2 (6 bases). V was trimmed by 0 bases and J by 3 bases, leaving 10 bases between them. This CDR3 is built from 14 residues. Germline CDR1 reads SQVTM; CDR2 reads ANQGSEA. The CDR3 DNA sequence: TGCAGCGTTGAAGAGATAGGGAGGACAGATACGCAGTATTTT. This sequence encodes CSVEEIGRTDTQYF.